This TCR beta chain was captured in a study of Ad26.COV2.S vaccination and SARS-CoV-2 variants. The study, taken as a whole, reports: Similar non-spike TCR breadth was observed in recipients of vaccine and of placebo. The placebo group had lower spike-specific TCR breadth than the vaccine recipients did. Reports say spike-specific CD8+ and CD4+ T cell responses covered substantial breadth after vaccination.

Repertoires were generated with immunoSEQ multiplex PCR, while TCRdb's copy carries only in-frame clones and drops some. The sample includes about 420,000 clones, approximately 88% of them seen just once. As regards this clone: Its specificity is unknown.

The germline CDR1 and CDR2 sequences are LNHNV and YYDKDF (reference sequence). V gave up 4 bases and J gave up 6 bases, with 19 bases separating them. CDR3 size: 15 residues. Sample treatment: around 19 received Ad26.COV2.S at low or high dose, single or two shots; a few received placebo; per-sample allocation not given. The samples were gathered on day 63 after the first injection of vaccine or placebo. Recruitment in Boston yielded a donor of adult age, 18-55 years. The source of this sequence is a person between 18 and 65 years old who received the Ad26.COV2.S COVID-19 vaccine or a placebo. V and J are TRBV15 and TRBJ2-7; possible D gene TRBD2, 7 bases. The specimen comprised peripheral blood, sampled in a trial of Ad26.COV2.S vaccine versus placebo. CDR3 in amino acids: CATSKRREGGSEQYF. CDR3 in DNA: TGTGCCACCAGCAAAAGAAGGGAGGGGGGATCCGAGCAGTACTTC.